These 23 T cell receptor beta chains came from one sample sequenced in a study of blood T cells in healthy people across ages. Through a sample-barcoded 5' primer and a J-beta primer mix, a second PCR was run for roughly 6 to 11 cycles. From the 5' RACE reads, TCRdb called clonotypes with MiXCR, one entry per CDR3 protein. Counted here are 1 million or so distinct CDR3 sequences, about 23% occurring once; the ten biggest clones make up approximately 0.7%. This same sample was also part of a study on T cells of mothers and their children.

Sequenced input: blood. The source is a girl aged 2-15 years in good health.

The chain is built from TRBV9 and TRBJ2-3; unclear D gene. V was shortened by 3 bases and J by 4 bases, with 9 bases between the two germline ends. Germline CDR1 SGDLS, CDR2 YYNGEE. This CDR3 has 13 amino acids. CDR3 sequence (DNA): TGTGCCAGCAGCGGTACACGCGCAGATACGCAGTATTTT. Protein: CASSGTRADTQYF. Variable domain in full (rest from reference TRBV9 and TRBJ2-3): DSGVTQTPKHLITATGQRVTLRCSPRSGDLSVYWYQQSLDQGLQFLIQYYNGEERAKGNILERFSAQQFPDLHSELNLSSLELGDSALYFCASSGTRADTQYFGPGTRLTVL.

This clonotype came up a few times. The junction and the germline gene differ at one end; a read error may be behind it. The chain employs TRBV7-6 and TRBJ2-3; the D gene is possibly TRBD1 (5 bases). Germline V lookup: CDR1 SGHVS, CDR2 FNYEAQ. This CDR3 spans 13 amino acids. DNA for the CDR3: TGTGCCAGCAGCTCCGTCAGCACAGGTACGCAGTATTTT. Its protein product is CASSSVSTGTQYF.

A remark on this clonotype: At one of its ends the junction is not consistent with the germline gene, which may arise from a read error. The chain is built from TRBV5-1 and TRBJ2-5; 7 bases are shared with TRBD1. The CDR3 loop spans 16 amino acids. Germline V gene data show CDR1 as SGHRS and CDR2 as YFSETQ. The CDR3 region is CASSLSGTGVYDEQCF. CDR3 nucleotide sequence: TGCGCCAGCAGTCTTTCGGGAACAGGGGTTTATGACGAGCAGTGCTTC.

This clonotype appeared a few times. The chain recombines TRBV12-3 or TRBV12-4 with TRBJ1-2; TRBD1 matches 7 bases. The V segment lost 6 bases and the J segment 4 bases; nucleotides outside the gene matches: 8. This CDR3 spans 14 amino acids. CDR3 residues: CASSLGQSLYGYTF. CDR3 nucleotides: TGTGCCAGCAGCCTGGGACAGAGTCTCTATGGCTACACCTTC.

The sample holds a few counts of this clonotype. This chain joins TRBV12-3 or TRBV12-4 and TRBJ1-2, with a tentative D call TRBD1 (5 bases). The germline V and J ends were trimmed by 6 bases and 2 bases, with 16 bases remaining between them. The CDR3 is 15 amino acids. CDR3 amino acids: CASSQGPTGNYGYTF. CDR3 sequence (DNA): TGTGCCAGCAGCCAGGGCCCAACGGGGAACTATGGCTACACCTTC.

The chain links TRBV10-3 to TRBJ1-1; D gene unclear. Germline V gives CDR1 ENHRY, CDR2 SYGVKD. The CDR3 sequence is 11 residues long. V was shortened by 8 bases and J by 1 base, with 5 bases between the two germline ends. In nucleotides, the CDR3 is TGTGCCATCCGCGGGAACACTGAAGCTTTCTTT. This translates into CAIRGNTEAFF.

This clonotype was found once. The V call is TRBV9, the J call TRBJ2-5; 7 nucleotides align to TRBD2. Germline V gene data show CDR1 as SGDLS and CDR2 as YYNGEE. The CDR3 sequence is 16 residues long. The V segment lost 0 bases and the J segment 3 bases; nucleotides outside the gene matches: 8. The CDR3 region is CASSVGASGDEETQYF. Written as DNA, the CDR3 is TGTGCCAGCAGCGTAGGCGCTAGCGGAGATGAAGAGACCCAGTACTTC.

The genes are TRBV9 and TRBJ2-2; 9 bases are a match to TRBD1. This CDR3 is built from 19 residues. Germline CDR1 SGDLS, CDR2 YYNGEE. The V segment lost 2 bases and the J segment 0 bases; nucleotides outside the gene matches: 11. The CDR3, as DNA: TGTGCCAGCAGCGTCCGGACAGGGGTCCCCACCCCGAACACCGGGGAGCTGTTTTTT. Amino acid sequence: CASSVRTGVPTPNTGELFF.

The chain uses TRBV9 and TRBJ2-3; TRBD1 might be the D (5 bases). Germline CDR1 and CDR2: SGDLS and YYNGEE. Between the trimmed V and J ends, which lost 3 bases and 11 bases, there was a span of 13 bases. The CDR3 spans 12 residues. CDR3: CASSADSEWQYF. The CDR3 DNA sequence: TGTGCCAGCAGCGCTGACAGTGAGTGGCAGTATTTT.

DNA for the CDR3: TGTGCCAGCAGCTTGAGCCAGAAAAGAGACACAGATACGCAGTATTTT. The encoded protein is CASSLSQKRDTDTQYF. This chain links TRBV5-6 with TRBJ2-3; no reliable D call. Per the germline V gene, CDR1 is SGHDT and CDR2 is YYEEEE. The V gene lost 1 base and the J gene lost 2 bases, with 14 bases spanning the gap. The CDR3 sequence is 16 residues long.

The chain employs TRBV6-2 or TRBV6-3 and TRBJ1-1; D unresolved. The CDR3 contains 17 residues. V lost 6 bases and J lost 0, with 20 bases in between. Per the germline V gene, CDR1 is MNHEY and CDR2 is SVGEGT. The CDR3 sequence is CASRLRLTGSMNTEAFF. In DNA form, the CDR3 reads TGTGCCAGCAGACTAAGACTAACCGGGAGCATGAACACTGAAGCTTTCTTT.

The J gene is TRBJ2-7, the V gene TRBV4-1; 10 bases align to TRBD2. Germline values: CDR1 MGHRA, CDR2 YSYEKL. Trimming at V came to 2 bases and at J to 6 bases, leaving 10 bases not matched to a gene. The CDR3 consists of 16 residues. The CDR3 protein is CASSQHLAGEKFEQYF. The CDR3 DNA reads TGCGCCAGCAGCCAACACCTAGCGGGAGAAAAGTTCGAGCAGTACTTC.

This clonotype came up once. The chain joins TRBV12-3 or TRBV12-4 to TRBJ1-6, with D hard to call. Trimming removed 6 bases from V and 4 bases from J, with 22 bases in between. The CDR3 runs to 18 residues. The CDR3 loop is CASSTQDLYSPYNSPLHF. The CDR3 nucleotides are TGTGCCAGCAGCACTCAGGACCTTTACAGCCCGTATAATTCACCCCTCCACTTT.

This clonotype has a handful of counts. V is TRBV28 and J is TRBJ2-2, with a weak D call TRBD2 (6 bases). Germline CDR1 MDHEN, CDR2 SYDVKM. The CDR3 sequence is 17 residues long. With 3 bases removed from V and 6 bases from J, the gap between germline ends came to 20 bases. DNA of the CDR3: TGTGCCAGCAGTTTTCGTTTAGGCGAGGAGGGACCCGGGGAGCTGTTTTTT. Translating gives CASSFRLGEEGPGELFF.

This rearrangement joins TRBV12-3 or TRBV12-4 to TRBJ1-4; D unresolved. V was clipped by 3 bases and J by 12 bases, with 14 bases between them. The CDR3 has 13 residues. The CDR3 sequence is CASSFIPGEELFF. The CDR3 DNA sequence: TGTGCCAGCAGTTTCATCCCTGGGGAAGAACTGTTTTTT.

The J gene is TRBJ2-5, the V gene TRBV13, with D possibly TRBD2 on 5 matching bases. The J call is doubtful: the DNA matches TRBJ2-7 better. Germline V lookup: CDR1 PRHDT, CDR2 FYEKMQ (reference sequence). This CDR3 spans 14 amino acids. The CDR3 is CASSPGRRLYEQYF. CDR3 DNA: TGTGCCAGCAGCCCCGGACGGAGGCTTTACGAGCAGTACTTC.

This clonotype was observed a few times. The V gene is TRBV29-1, the J gene TRBJ2-7; D gene ambiguous. This CDR3 is built from 12 residues. The V gene lost 7 bases and the J gene lost 1 base, with 11 bases spanning the gap. Germline values: CDR1 SQVTM, CDR2 ANQGSEA. CDR3 amino acids: CSAAGWSYEQYF. In nucleotides, the CDR3 is TGCAGCGCCGCCGGTTGGTCCTACGAGCAGTACTTC.

This clonotype has just a few counts. The chain uses TRBV28 and TRBJ1-6, with D maybe TRBD1 (6 bases). Trimming pared 4 bases from V and 10 bases from J, leaving 23 bases between. This CDR3 is built from 17 residues. The V gene's germline CDR1 is MDHEN and CDR2 SYDVKM. The CDR3 DNA reads TGTGCCAGCAGTTCTACAATTCTCGACAGGCGAATGTCACCCCTCCACTTT. Its protein is CASSSTILDRRMSPLHF.

Comments on this clonotype: The junction departs from germline at one end; a sequencing error may be responsible. The chain carries TRBV28 and TRBJ2-5; TRBD1 matches 10 bases. Per germline, CDR1 MDHEN and CDR2 SYDVKM. The CDR3 is 14 residues long. CDR3 in amino acids: CTSSSGQGIGTQYF. The CDR3 DNA follows: TGTACCAGCAGTTCGGGACAGGGGATCGGGACCCAGTACTTC.

The CDR3 nucleotides are TGTGCCAGCAGCCAAGAAGGGGACAAGTACAATGAGCAGTTCTTC. Translation: CASSQEGDKYNEQFF. The rearrangement joins TRBV3-1 to TRBJ2-1, with a tentative D call TRBD1 (6 bases). V lost 0 bases and J 4 bases, leaving 10 bases between the germline ends. This CDR3 has 15 amino acids. Germline CDR1 LGHDT, CDR2 YNNKEL (reference sequence).

The V and J genes are TRBV6-2 or TRBV6-3 and TRBJ2-1; D might be TRBD2 (6 bases). The CDR3 has 17 amino acids. Germline V gives CDR1 MNHEY, CDR2 SVGEGT. The V end was cut by 5 bases, the J end by 2 bases, with 19 bases between. CDR3 sequence reads: CASSLFSGGGPYNEQFF. The CDR3 region has the DNA TGTGCCAGCAGTCTTTTTAGCGGTGGAGGTCCCTACAATGAGCAGTTCTTC.

A word on this clonotype: Given the absence of the conserved phenylalanine or tryptophan at the CDR3 end, a read error is likely. The chain uses TRBV29-1 and TRBJ2-1; 8 positions agree with TRBD1. The CDR3 has 15 amino acids. CDR1 SQVTM and CDR2 ANQGSEA come from the germline V gene. The J segment lost 12 bases and the V segment lost 1 base, leaving 14 bases of the junction unmatched. CDR3 protein: CSVEVQGGWGMGQFL. CDR3 sequence (DNA): TGCAGCGTTGAAGTACAGGGGGGTTGGGGAATGGGGCAGTTCCTC.

This clonotype has only a few counts. The genes are TRBV4-1 and TRBJ2-1; possibly TRBD2 for D (5 bases). The CDR3 loop spans 15 amino acids. Per germline, CDR1 MGHRA and CDR2 YSYEKL. The ends were cut back, 1 base at V and 3 bases at J, with 10 bases in the middle. The DNA for the CDR3 is TGCGCCAGCAGCCAAGCGGGTGCGGGCTACAATGAGCAGTTCTTC. Translated, it gives CASSQAGAGYNEQFF.